This T cell receptor beta chain was captured by sequencing in a study of blood T cell repertoires in COVID-19. Study in general: Italy, Spain and the United States were the sources of the convalescent and acute COVID-19 samples. In each case, the material was cDNA or gDNA derived from T cells, B-cell-depleted T cells, or PBMCs.

In the source study's methods: Quantification of nucleated cells was approximated via reference gene primer amplification. Clones were read by immunoSEQ multiplex PCR, and TCRdb kept only the in-frame ones, dropping some. The V and J calls and the clone size are those of that table, but D and trimming were determined from the DNA. The sample yields over 85,000 clones, approximately 87% seen once. V lost 0 bases, J lost 4 bases, and 7 bases stayed unmatched. Germline CDR1 and CDR2: GTSNPN and SVGIG (reference sequence). The CDR3 loop spans 15 amino acids. The chain is built from TRBV30 and TRBJ2-5; 8 bases align to TRBD2. This TCR was sampled from a human donor in a cohort sampled during active COVID-19. The material sequenced was peripheral blood. Written as DNA, the CDR3 is TGTGCCTGGAGTGTACTCGGGAGGGGAGGAGAGACCCAGTACTTC. Translated: CAWSVLGRGGETQYF.